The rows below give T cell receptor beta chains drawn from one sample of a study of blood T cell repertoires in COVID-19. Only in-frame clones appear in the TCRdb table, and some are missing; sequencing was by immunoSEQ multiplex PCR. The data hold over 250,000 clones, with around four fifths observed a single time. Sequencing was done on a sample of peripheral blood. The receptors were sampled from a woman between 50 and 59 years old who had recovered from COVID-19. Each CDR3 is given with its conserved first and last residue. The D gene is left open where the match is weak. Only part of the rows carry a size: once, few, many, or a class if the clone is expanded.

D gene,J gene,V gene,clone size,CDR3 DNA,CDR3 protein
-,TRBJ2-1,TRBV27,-,TGTGCCAGCAGTTCCCCGGCCTACAATGAGCAGTTCTTC,CASSSPAYNEQFF
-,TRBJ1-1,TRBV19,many,TGTGCCAGTACCCTGGACAACGGTGACACTGAAGCTTTCTTT,CASTLDNGDTEAFF
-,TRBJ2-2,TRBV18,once,TGTGCCAGCTCACCAAGACAGACGAACACCGGGGAGCTGTTTTTT,CASSPRQTNTGELFF
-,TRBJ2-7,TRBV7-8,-,TGTGCCAGCAGCTTAGTCGGGGAGCAGTACTTC,CASSLVGEQYF
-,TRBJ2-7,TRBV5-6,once,TGTGCCAGCACCCCCGCCGGACAGACCTACGAGCAGTACTTC,CASTPAGQTYEQYF
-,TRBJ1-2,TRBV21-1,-,TGTGCCAGCAGCATGATAAGTCCCGGGACAGTTCCGACGACCTATGGCTACACCTTC,CASSMISPGTVPTTYGYTF
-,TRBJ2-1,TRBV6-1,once,TGTGCCAGCAGTGACAACCGGGACACAAGAAGCTATGAGCAGTTCTTC,CASSDNRDTRSYEQFF
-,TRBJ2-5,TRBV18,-,TGTGCCAGCTCACCCACGACGGGCCAAGAGACCCAGTACTTC,CASSPTTGQETQYF
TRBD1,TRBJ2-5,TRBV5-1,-,TGCGCCAGCAGCCTAGGACAGGGGGTGATCGAGACCCAGTACTTC,CASSLGQGVIETQYF
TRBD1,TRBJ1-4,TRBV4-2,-,TGTGCCAGCAGCCAGGGACAGGGGGGTGAAAAACTGTTTTTT,CASSQGQGGEKLFF
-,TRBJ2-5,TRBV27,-,TGTGCCAGCAGACCCCTGGAAGTAAGCGAAGAGACCCAGTACTTC,CASRPLEVSEETQYF
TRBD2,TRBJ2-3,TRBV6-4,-,TGTGCCAGCAGTGCCGTAGCGGGCAATACGCAGTATTTT,CASSAVAGNTQYF
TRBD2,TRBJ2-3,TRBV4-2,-,TGTGCCAGCAGCCAACCAAACGAGGGACTAGAAGTGACAGATACGCAGTATTTT,CASSQPNEGLEVTDTQYF
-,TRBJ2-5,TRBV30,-,TGTGCCTGGAGTGCGCGGGAGACCCAGTACTTC,CAWSARETQYF
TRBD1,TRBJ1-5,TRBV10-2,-,TGCGCCAGCAGTGAGGGACAGGGCGTGCCCCAGCATTTT,CASSEGQGVPQHF
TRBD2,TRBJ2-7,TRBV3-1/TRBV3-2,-,TGTGCCAGCAGCCAACCGGGACTAGGTGACGAGCAGTACTTC,CASSQPGLGDEQYF
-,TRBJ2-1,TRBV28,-,TGTGCCACCTCGGACACCCGAGGTGGCTACAATGAGCAGTTCTTC,CATSDTRGGYNEQFF
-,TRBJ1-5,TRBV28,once,TGTGCCAGCAGTTTGGCAGGGGGCAATCAGCCCCAGCATTTT,CASSLAGGNQPQHF
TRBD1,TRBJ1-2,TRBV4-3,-,TGCGCCAGCAGCCGAGGACAGGACCCCTATGGCTACACCTTC,CASSRGQDPYGYTF
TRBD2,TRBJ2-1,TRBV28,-,TGTGCCAGCATCCCGGGAGGGAACAATGAGCAGTTCTTC,CASIPGGNNEQFF
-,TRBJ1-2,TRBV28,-,TGTGCCAGCAGACCTGGGGGGGGGCTTGTCTATGGCTACACCTTC,CASRPGGGLVYGYTF
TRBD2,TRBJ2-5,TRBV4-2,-,TGTGCCAGCAGCCAAGATGTCCAGCGGGACGGGGAGACCCAGTACTTC,CASSQDVQRDGETQYF
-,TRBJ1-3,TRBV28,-,TGTGCCAGCAGTTTTCAGGGTTCCTCTGGAAACACCATATATTTT,CASSFQGSSGNTIYF
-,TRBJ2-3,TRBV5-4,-,TGTGCCAGCAGCTTCCTAGGGAGTGGGGTAAGCACAGATACGCAGTATTTT,CASSFLGSGVSTDTQYF
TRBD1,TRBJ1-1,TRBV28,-,TGTGCCAGCAGTCCGACCCAGGGGGCGGGCACTGAAGCTTTCTTT,CASSPTQGAGTEAFF
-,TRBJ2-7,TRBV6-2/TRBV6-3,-,TGTGCCAGCAGTTCGGCCTCAGGTGGTGTGCAGTACTTC,CASSSASGGVQYF
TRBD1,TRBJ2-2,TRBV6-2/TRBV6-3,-,TGTGCCAGCAGTTACTACAGGGGAGACACCGGGGAGCTGTTTTTT,CASSYYRGDTGELFF
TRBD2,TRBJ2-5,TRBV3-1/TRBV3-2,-,TGTGCCAGCAGCCAAGACCCAGCGGGGGGGCTGGAGACCCAGTACTTC,CASSQDPAGGLETQYF
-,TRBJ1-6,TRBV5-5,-,TGTGCCAGCAGGCCCCCGGGACTGATGAATTCACCCCTCCACTTT,CASRPPGLMNSPLHF
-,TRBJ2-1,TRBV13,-,TGTGCCAGCAGCTTAACCGGGGTGAATGAGCAGTTCTTC,CASSLTGVNEQFF
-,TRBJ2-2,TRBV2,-,TGTGCCAGCAGTGAAAAAGGGGACACCGGGGAGCTGTTTTTT,CASSEKGDTGELFF
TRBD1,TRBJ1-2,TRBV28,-,TGTGCCAGCAGTTCCCCGGGACAGGTTCCCTTTACCTATGGCTACACCTTC,CASSSPGQVPFTYGYTF
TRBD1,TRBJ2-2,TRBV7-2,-,TGTGCCGACGGGACAGGGGCAACCGGGGAGCTGTTTTTT,CADGTGATGELFF
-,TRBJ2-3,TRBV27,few,TGTGCCAGCTCAGTTAGCGGAGGAACAGATACGCAGTATTTT,CASSVSGGTDTQYF
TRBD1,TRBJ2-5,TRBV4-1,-,TGCGCCAGCAGTTACCGGGACAGGGGGCGAGGGGAGACCCAGTACTTC,CASSYRDRGRGETQYF
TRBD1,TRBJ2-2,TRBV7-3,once,TGTGCCAGCAGCCGGGACAGGGGGTTCGGGGAGCTGTTTTTT,CASSRDRGFGELFF
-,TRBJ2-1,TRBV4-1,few,TGCGCCAGCAGCCAAGATGGGTCCGGACAACGCCTCGAGCAGTTCTTC,CASSQDGSGQRLEQFF
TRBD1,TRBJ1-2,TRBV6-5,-,TGTGCCAGCAGTCGGACAGGGGGCGACCTCTATGGCTACACCTTC,CASSRTGGDLYGYTF
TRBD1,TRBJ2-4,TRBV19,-,TGTGCCAGTATAGGGACAGGGGGTTGGTACTTC,CASIGTGGWYF
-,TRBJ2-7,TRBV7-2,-,TGTGCCAGCAGCTTGACAGGTTCTACCTACGAGCAGTACTTC,CASSLTGSTYEQYF
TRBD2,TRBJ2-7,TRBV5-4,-,TGTGCCAGCAGCTCCTGGAGCGGGATGGAATCCGAGCAGTACTTC,CASSSWSGMESEQYF
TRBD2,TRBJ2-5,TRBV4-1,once,TGCGCCAGCAGCCGCGGGACTAGCTGGGAGACCCAGTACTTC,CASSRGTSWETQYF
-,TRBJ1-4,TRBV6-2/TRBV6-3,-,TGTGCCAGCAGCGCCTACAGCTCAACTAATGAAAAACTGTTTTTT,CASSAYSSTNEKLFF